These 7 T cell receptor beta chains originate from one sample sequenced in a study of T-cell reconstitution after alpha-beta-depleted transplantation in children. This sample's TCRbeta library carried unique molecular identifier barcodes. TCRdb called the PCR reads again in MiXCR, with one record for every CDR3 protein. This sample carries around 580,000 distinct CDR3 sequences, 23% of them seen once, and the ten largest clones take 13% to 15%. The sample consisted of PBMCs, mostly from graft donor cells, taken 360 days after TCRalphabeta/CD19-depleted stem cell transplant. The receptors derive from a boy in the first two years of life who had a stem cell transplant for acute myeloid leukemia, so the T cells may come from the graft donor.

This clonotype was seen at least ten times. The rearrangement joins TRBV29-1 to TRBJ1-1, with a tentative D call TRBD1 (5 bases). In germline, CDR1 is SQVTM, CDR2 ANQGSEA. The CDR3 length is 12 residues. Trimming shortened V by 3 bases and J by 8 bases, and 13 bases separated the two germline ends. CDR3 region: CSVEVPGLEAFF. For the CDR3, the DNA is TGCAGCGTTGAGGTTCCAGGGCTAGAAGCTTTCTTT.

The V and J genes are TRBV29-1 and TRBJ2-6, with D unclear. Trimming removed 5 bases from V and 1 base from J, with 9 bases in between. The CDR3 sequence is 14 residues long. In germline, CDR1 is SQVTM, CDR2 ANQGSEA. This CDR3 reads CSVYDGSGANVLTF. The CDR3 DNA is TGCAGCGTTTACGATGGGTCTGGGGCCAACGTCCTGACTTTC. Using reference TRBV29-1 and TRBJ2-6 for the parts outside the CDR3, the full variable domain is SAVISQKPSRDICQRGTSLTIQCQVDSQVTMMFWYRQQPGQSLTLIATANQGSEATYESGFVIDKFPISRPNLTFSTLTVSNMSPEDSSIYLCSVYDGSGANVLTFGAGSRLTVL.

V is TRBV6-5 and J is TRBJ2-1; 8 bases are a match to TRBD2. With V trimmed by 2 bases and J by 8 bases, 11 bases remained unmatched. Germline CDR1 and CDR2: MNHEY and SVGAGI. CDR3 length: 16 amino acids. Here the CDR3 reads CASSYQDAGGSDEQFF. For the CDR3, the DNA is TGTGCCAGCAGTTACCAGGACGCGGGGGGCAGTGATGAGCAGTTCTTC.

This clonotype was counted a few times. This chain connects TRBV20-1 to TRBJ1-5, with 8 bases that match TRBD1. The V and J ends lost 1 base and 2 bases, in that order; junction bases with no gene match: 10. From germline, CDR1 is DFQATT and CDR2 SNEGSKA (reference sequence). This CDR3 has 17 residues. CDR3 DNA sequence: TGCAGTGCTAGAGTGCCAGGGGGCGTGGGTGGCAATCAGCCCCAGCATTTT. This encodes CSARVPGGVGGNQPQHF.

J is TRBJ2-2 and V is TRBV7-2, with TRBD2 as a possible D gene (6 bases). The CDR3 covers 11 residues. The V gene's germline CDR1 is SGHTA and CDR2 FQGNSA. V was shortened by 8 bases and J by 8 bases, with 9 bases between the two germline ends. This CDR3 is CASGGNGELFF. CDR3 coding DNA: TGTGCCAGCGGGGGGAATGGGGAGCTGTTTTTT.

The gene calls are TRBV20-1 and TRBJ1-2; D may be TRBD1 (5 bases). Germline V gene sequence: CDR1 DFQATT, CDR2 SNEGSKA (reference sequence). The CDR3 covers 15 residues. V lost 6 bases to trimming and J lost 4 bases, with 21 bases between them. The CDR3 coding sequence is TGCAGTGCCCCTAGCTCGGCCAGGGCATTCTATGGCTACACCTTC. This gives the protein CSAPSSARAFYGYTF.

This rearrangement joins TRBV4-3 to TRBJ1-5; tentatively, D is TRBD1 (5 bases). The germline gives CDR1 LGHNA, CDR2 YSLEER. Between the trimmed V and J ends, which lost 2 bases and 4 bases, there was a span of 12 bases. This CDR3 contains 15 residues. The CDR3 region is CASSQFLRGNQPQHF. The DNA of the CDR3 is TGCGCCAGCAGCCAATTTCTGAGGGGTAATCAGCCCCAGCATTTT.